These T cell receptor beta chains were read from a single sample in a study of blood T cell repertoires in COVID-19. Using immunoSEQ multiplex PCR, the repertoire was profiled, and TCRdb retains in-frame clones only, with some absent. The sample has 100,000 to 150,000 clones, 70% to 85% seen once. Sequences were obtained from peripheral blood. The receptors were sampled from a woman aged 55-70 years with acute or convalescent COVID-19. CDR3s include the opening cysteine and the closing phenylalanine or tryptophan. D genes are given only for firm matches. The listing skips clone size in some rows; elsewhere it reads once, few, many or a size class.

J gene,D gene,clone size,V gene,CDR3 DNA,CDR3 protein
TRBJ1-5,TRBD1,.,TRBV5-1,TGCGCCAGCAGCCTACAGGGGGATACCAATCAGCCCCAGCATTTT,CASSLQGDTNQPQHF
TRBJ1-2,TRBD1,.,TRBV29-1,TGCAGCGACCGACAGGGTACCGACTATGGCTACACCTTC,CSDRQGTDYGYTF
TRBJ2-5,.,.,TRBV7-3,TGTGCCAGCTCAATGGTGCGGGGACAGACCCAGTACTTC,CASSMVRGQTQYF
TRBJ2-3,.,.,TRBV11-2,TGTGCCAGCAGCTTAGATGGAGGGAACCCCACAGATACGCAGTATTTT,CASSLDGGNPTDTQYF
TRBJ1-6,TRBD1,once,TRBV30,TGTGCCTGGAGTACTGACAGGGTCAGAGCACCCCTCCACTTT,CAWSTDRVRAPLHF
TRBJ2-7,.,.,TRBV28,TGTGCCAGCAGGACCGAGGGCTACGAGCAGTACTTC,CASRTEGYEQYF
TRBJ1-1,.,.,TRBV20-1,TGCAGGCTGCGGGGCACTGAAGCTTTCTTT,CRLRGTEAFF
TRBJ2-2,.,once,TRBV24-1,TGTGCCACCAGTGACCCTGACACTCCCGGGGAGCTGTTTTTT,CATSDPDTPGELFF
TRBJ1-6,TRBD1,.,TRBV19,TGTGCCAGTAGGCCGGGACAGGGTGCTTCACCCCTCCACTTT,CASRPGQGASPLHF
TRBJ1-2,.,.,TRBV5-1,TGCGCCAGCAGCTTGGGGAGACTCTATGGCTACACCTTC,CASSLGRLYGYTF
TRBJ2-3,.,.,TRBV6-6,TGTGCCAGTCAAAGGGGGGGGGCCCCAGATACGCAGTATTTT,CASQRGGAPDTQYF
TRBJ2-3,.,few,TRBV19,TGTGCCAGTAGGGGAGTTGATGGCACAGATACGCAGTATTTT,CASRGVDGTDTQYF
TRBJ1-1,TRBD1,once,TRBV4-1,TGCGCCAGCAGCCAAGATTCGGACCGGGACAGGGGGCGAGTAGCTTTCTTT,CASSQDSDRDRGRVAFF
TRBJ1-6,TRBD1,.,TRBV25-1,TGTGCCAGCAGTGAATCCGGGACAGGGGATTATAATTCACCCCTCCACTTT,CASSESGTGDYNSPLHF
TRBJ2-5,.,.,TRBV18,TGTGCCAGCTCACTTGCGGCGGGGGCGGAGACCCAGTACTTC,CASSLAAGAETQYF
TRBJ1-1,TRBD1,.,TRBV19,TGTGCCAGTAGGGACAGGGGCTACACTGAAGCTTTCTTT,CASRDRGYTEAFF
TRBJ1-3,.,.,TRBV27,TGTGCCAGCAGTCCCCTCGGGACTGCTGGAAACACCATATATTTT,CASSPLGTAGNTIYF
TRBJ1-2,TRBD1,.,TRBV5-1,TGCGCCAGCAGTTCCCAACCCGGGACAGGGTCGTCTCTCTATGGCTACACCTTC,CASSSQPGTGSSLYGYTF
TRBJ2-7,TRBD1,.,TRBV6-5,TGTGCCAGCAGCAGGACAGGGAGGAGCTACGAGCAGTACTTC,CASSRTGRSYEQYF
TRBJ2-1,.,.,TRBV24-1,TGTGCCACCAGTGATCATTCGGCGGACAGAAACAATGAGCAGTTCTTC,CATSDHSADRNNEQFF
TRBJ2-5,.,.,TRBV2,TGTGCCAGCAGCTCCTTCCTGAGAGAGACCCAGTACTTC,CASSSFLRETQYF
TRBJ2-3,TRBD1,.,TRBV19,TGTGCCAGTAAGAGTCAGACAGGGGCAGATACGCAGTATTTT,CASKSQTGADTQYF
TRBJ2-5,TRBD1,.,TRBV5-4,TGTGCCAGCAGCTTGGGCAGGGGGCAAGAGACCCAGTACTTC,CASSLGRGQETQYF
TRBJ1-1,.,once,TRBV3-1/TRBV3-2,TGTGCCAGCAGCCAAAGACTGAGGAACACTGAAGCTTTCTTT,CASSQRLRNTEAFF
TRBJ1-2,TRBD1,once,TRBV30,TGTGCCTGGGAGCCGAACCCGACAGGGTATGGCTATGGCTACACCTTC,CAWEPNPTGYGYGYTF
TRBJ2-1,.,.,TRBV4-2,TGTGCCAGCAGCCAAGATCCAGGGTTGGCCTACAGTGAGCAGTTCTTC,CASSQDPGLAYSEQFF
TRBJ1-1,.,.,TRBV6-5,TGTGCCAGCAGTAAGGGGTTAGAGACCACTGAAGCTTTCTTT,CASSKGLETTEAFF
TRBJ1-5,.,.,TRBV2,TGTGCCAGCAGTAGTCTAGGGGAATCGCCCCAGCATTTT,CASSSLGESPQHF
TRBJ2-5,.,.,TRBV20-1,TGCAGTGCTAGTGAGGGGCCTCAAGAGACCCAGTACTTC,CSASEGPQETQYF
TRBJ1-2,TRBD1,.,TRBV2,TGTGCCAGCAGTTTTTTCCCCTGGACAGGGGGGAATGGCTACACCTTC,CASSFFPWTGGNGYTF
TRBJ2-2,.,many,TRBV19,TGTGCCAGTAGTACTCAGGGGACCGGGGAGCTGTTTTTT,CASSTQGTGELFF
TRBJ1-2,TRBD1,.,TRBV25-1,TGTGCCAGCAGTGTAGAGGGACAGGGGCACTATGGCTACACCTTC,CASSVEGQGHYGYTF
TRBJ1-1,TRBD1,.,TRBV5-1,TGCGCCAGCAGCTTGCAACCCCGGGACAGGGGGAACACTGAAGCTTTCTTT,CASSLQPRDRGNTEAFF
TRBJ1-1,TRBD1,.,TRBV19,TGTGCCACCAGGGCAGACAGGGAAGGAGCCCGGCGTGCTTTCTTT,CATRADREGARRAFF
TRBJ1-2,.,few,TRBV7-9,TGTGCCAGCAGCGACATGGGGGGTTCTAACTATGGCTACACCTTC,CASSDMGGSNYGYTF
TRBJ1-1,TRBD1,.,TRBV7-8,TGTGCCAGCAGCCTTACGGACAGGCTGAACACTGAAGCTTTCTTT,CASSLTDRLNTEAFF
TRBJ1-5,.,.,TRBV30,TGTGCCTTAGACACTGGTTCCAATCAGCCCCAGCATTTT,CALDTGSNQPQHF
TRBJ1-1,TRBD1,.,TRBV27,TGTGCCAGCTTCCCGACAGGGGCTGTTTACACTGAAGCTTTCTTT,CASFPTGAVYTEAFF
TRBJ2-3,TRBD2,.,TRBV7-3,TGTGCCAGCAGCTTTAGCGGGGCAAGCACAGATACGCAGTATTTT,CASSFSGASTDTQYF